One and the same sample provided the 16 T cell receptor beta chains below, sequenced in a study of T cell changes during pregnancy in multiple sclerosis. The table came from immunoSEQ multiplex PCR; TCRdb's copy has only in-frame clones and leaves some out. The sample carries 50,000 to 65,000 clones, about 91% recorded once. The source was peripheral blood, collected in the first trimester of pregnancy. The source of these receptors is a female donor with multiple sclerosis, enrolled in a pregnancy study.

The V call is TRBV18, the J call TRBJ1-4; weak D call: TRBD1 (5 bases). CDR1 is KGHSH and CDR2 is LQKENI in the germline V gene. With 2 bases removed from V and 5 bases from J, the gap between germline ends came to 12 bases. The CDR3 extends over 15 amino acids. The CDR3 here is CASSPLDRFNEKLFF. CDR3 in DNA: TGTGCCAGCTCACCATTAGACAGATTCAATGAAAAACTGTTTTTT. Variable domain in full (rest from reference TRBV18 and TRBJ1-4): NAGVMQNPRHLVRRRGQEARLRCSPMKGHSHVYWYRQLPEEGLKFMVYLQKENIIDESGMPKERFSAEFPKEGPSILRIQQVVRGDSAAYFCASSPLDRFNEKLFFGSGTQLSVL.

The chain combines TRBV7-2 with TRBJ2-7; 7 bases agree with TRBD1. J gave up 0 bases and V 1 base, and 12 bases lay outside the gene matches. From germline, CDR1 is SGHTA and CDR2 FQGNSA. There are 18 residues in the CDR3. CDR3 protein: CASSLDSGWAGGSYEQYF. In nucleotides, the CDR3 is TGTGCCAGCAGCTTAGATTCGGGGTGGGCAGGGGGCTCCTACGAGCAGTACTTC.

The chain carries TRBV6-5 and TRBJ2-7; 10 nucleotides align to TRBD1. The CDR3 contains 15 residues. J was trimmed by 4 bases and V by 7 bases; bases with no gene match: 10. Germline assignment: CDR1 MNHEY and CDR2 SVGAGI. The CDR3 nucleotides are TGTGCCAGCACCACAAGGGACAGGGGACGATACGAGCAGTACTTC. Protein sequence: CASTTRDRGRYEQYF.

The rearrangement uses TRBV4-1 and TRBJ1-1, with a weak D call TRBD1 (6 bases). The CDR3 sequence is 15 residues long. Germline V gene sequence: CDR1 MGHRA, CDR2 YSYEKL. V lost 3 bases and J lost 5, with 16 bases in between. The CDR3 sequence is CASSHEGTRRTEAFF. Written as DNA, the CDR3 is TGCGCCAGCAGCCACGAGGGGACAAGACGGACTGAAGCTTTCTTT.

The chain recombines TRBV10-3 with TRBJ2-1, with TRBD1 matching 10 bases. This CDR3 has 15 residues. The V gene's germline CDR1 is ENHRY and CDR2 SYGVKD. The junction had 4 bases not matched to a gene; V was cut back by 6 bases and J by 2 bases. For the CDR3, the DNA is TGTGCCATCAGCCGGGACAGGGGAACCTACAATGAGCAGTTCTTC. This gives the protein CAISRDRGTYNEQFF.

The sample holds one count of this clone. V gene TRBV7-2 combines with J gene TRBJ2-2; D may be TRBD1 (5 bases). Germline CDR1 reads SGHTA; CDR2 reads FQGNSA. Trimming took off 1 base at V and 0 bases at J, with 9 bases between the two ends. The CDR3 has 16 amino acids. The CDR3 protein is CASSLEGPTNTGELFF. For the CDR3, the DNA is TGTGCCAGCAGCTTAGAGGGGCCTACGAACACCGGGGAGCTGTTTTTT.

The J gene is TRBJ1-1, the V gene TRBV9; the D is unclear. Germline V gives CDR1 SGDLS, CDR2 YYNGEE. V lost 0 bases, J lost 5 bases, and 11 bases lay in between. The CDR3 sequence is 14 residues long. The CDR3 sequence is CASSVVGVGTEAFF. The CDR3 nucleotides read TGTGCCAGCAGCGTAGTCGGGGTTGGAACTGAAGCTTTCTTT.

This rearrangement joins TRBV6-5 to TRBJ1-1; TRBD1 matches 7 bases. The V gene end was trimmed by 2 bases and the J gene end by 4 bases; junction bases not matched to a gene: 4. CDR1 is MNHEY, CDR2 SVGAGI, per germline. This CDR3 has 14 amino acids. CDR3 amino acids: CASSYRGLSTEAFF. CDR3 DNA sequence: TGTGCCAGCAGTTACAGGGGGCTTTCCACTGAAGCTTTCTTT.

This clone showed up just once. The chain uses TRBV7-2 and TRBJ2-2; 8 bases map to TRBD1. The CDR3 runs 15 residues. Germline CDR1 and CDR2: SGHTA and FQGNSA. Trimming at V came to 7 bases and at J to 3 bases, leaving 7 bases not matched to a gene. The CDR3 protein is CASKPDRGYTGELFF. The CDR3 DNA reads as TGTGCCAGCAAACCCGACAGGGGCTACACCGGGGAGCTGTTTTTT. Complete variable domain (other parts from reference TRBV7-2 and TRBJ2-2): GAGVSQSPSNKVTEKGKDVELRCDPISGHTALYWYRQSLGQGLEFLIYFQGNSAPDKSGLPSDRFSAERTGGSVSTLTIQRTQQEDSAVYLCASKPDRGYTGELFFGEGSRLTVL.

This clone has only a few counts. This same CDR3 is encoded by further DNA sequences in the sample. This chain uses TRBV5-5 with TRBJ2-7; 9 bases align to TRBD1. Germline CDR1 SGHKS, CDR2 YYEKEE (reference sequence). With 3 bases clipped from V and 7 bases from J, the junction kept 2 bases outside the gene matches. The CDR3 covers 12 residues. The CDR3 sequence: CASSWTGEEQYF. The CDR3, as DNA: TGTGCCAGCAGCTGGACAGGGGAGGAGCAGTACTTC. Complete variable domain (other parts from reference TRBV5-5 and TRBJ2-7): DAGVTQSPTHLIKTRGQQVTLRCSPISGHKSVSWYQQVLGQGPQFIFQYYEKEERGRGNFPDRFSARQFPNYSSELNVNALLLGDSALYLCASSWTGEEQYFGPGTRLTVT.

This chain uses TRBV5-6 with TRBJ2-7, with 8 bases lining up with TRBD2. Germline trimming cut 5 bases from V and 5 bases from J; bases unmatched to any gene: 3. This CDR3 is 12 amino acids long. CDR1 is SGHDT, CDR2 YYEEEE, per germline. For the CDR3, the DNA is TGTGCCAGCAGTTCGGGGGGGAACGAGCAGTACTTC. Translating it yields CASSSGGNEQYF.

This sequence joins TRBV2 and TRBJ1-4, with D possibly being TRBD1 (5 bases). V was clipped by 3 bases and J by 1 base, with 6 bases between them. Germline lookup yields CDR1 SNHLY and CDR2 FYNNEI. The CDR3 is 14 amino acids. CDR3 sequence reads: CASSEGGTNEKLFF. The CDR3 nucleotides are TGTGCCAGCAGTGAGGGGGGAACTAATGAAAAACTGTTTTTT.

The chain employs TRBV30 and TRBJ1-3; 8 nucleotides match TRBD1. V lost 3 bases to trimming and J lost 2 bases; unmatched junction nucleotides: 6. This CDR3 has 15 residues. Per germline, CDR1 GTSNPN and CDR2 SVGIG (reference sequence). The CDR3 bases are TGTGCCTGGAGGTGGGCCAGGGGGCCTGGAAACACCATATATTTT. Translating it yields CAWRWARGPGNTIYF.

V and J are TRBV18 and TRBJ2-1, with D uncertain. Trimming pared 4 bases from V and 2 bases from J, leaving 9 bases between. The V gene's germline CDR1 is KGHSH and CDR2 LQKENI. The CDR3 contains 14 residues. This CDR3 is CASSLQSTYNEQFF. DNA of the CDR3: TGTGCCAGCTCACTGCAGTCGACCTACAATGAGCAGTTCTTC.

V gene TRBV6-5 combines with J gene TRBJ2-5, with a possible D match to TRBD1 (6 bases). The V gene lost 5 bases and the J gene lost 2 bases, with 15 bases spanning the gap. The CDR3 totals 15 residues. The germline CDR1 and CDR2 sequences are MNHEY and SVGAGI. As DNA, the CDR3 is TGTGCCAGCAGTCCGAACAGGGCCCCTCAAGAGACCCAGTACTTC. Translation gives CASSPNRAPQETQYF.

The rearrangement joins TRBV25-1 to TRBJ2-2; no reliable D call. The ends were cut back, 4 bases at V and 0 bases at J, with 9 bases in the middle. This CDR3 is 15 amino acids long. From germline, CDR1 is MGHDK and CDR2 SYGVNS. CDR3 DNA: TGTGCCAGCAGTGGTGGCAGCGCGAACACCGGGGAGCTGTTTTTT. This translates into CASSGGSANTGELFF.